This T cell receptor beta chain derives from a study of cytomegalovirus exposure and HLA in healthy donors. As concerns this clone: Its antigen is not identified.

The V gene end was trimmed by 4 bases and the J gene end by 4 bases; junction bases not matched to a gene: 6. The CDR3 sequence is 14 residues long. The germline V gene encodes CDR1 MNHNS and CDR2 SASEGT. This PCR relied on a set of 60 Vbeta primers and 13 Jbeta primers. Using immunoSEQ multiplex PCR, the repertoire was profiled, and TCRdb retains in-frame clones only, with some absent. Among about 220,000 clones, approximately 70% were seen once, and the ten largest hold under 2%. Findings and caveats of the study: Researchers had no immune exposure information except CMV serostatus available. By HLA locus, TCR association rates varied in a later analysis, with DRB1 showing the most and HLA-C the fewest. Later on, a genetic analysis was performed. It linked a missense variant in DCLRE1C with V- and J-gene trimming of TCR beta.

What was sequenced was PBMCs. This receptor was identified in a woman aged 30 to 39 in good health and CMV-seronegative. The J gene is TRBJ2-5, the V gene TRBV6-1; 7 nucleotides align to TRBD1. CDR3 DNA sequence: TGTGCCAGCAGTGGAGGGACAGAAGTAGAGACCCAGTACTTC. Its translation is CASSGGTEVETQYF.